The 2 T cell receptor beta chains below were found in one sample sequenced in a study of OX40 agonist ivuxolimab in advanced cancers. Only in-frame clones appear in the TCRdb table, and some are missing; sequencing was by immunoSEQ multiplex PCR. The data show about 83,000 clones, approximately 85% seen once. The sample in question was CD4+ or CD8+ T cells sorted from blood, obtained in a trial of the OX40 agonist ivuxolimab. All receptors derive from an adult with an advanced solid tumor such as melanoma, head and neck, liver or kidney cancer.

V and J are TRBV18 and TRBJ1-2; D is possibly TRBD1 (5 bases). Deletions cut 3 bases from V and 5 bases from J, with 10 bases between. The CDR3 consists of 13 residues. The germline V gene encodes CDR1 KGHSH and CDR2 LQKENI. The CDR3 loop reads CASSPQGLYGYTF. The CDR3 DNA sequence: TGTGCCAGCTCACCCCAGGGATTGTATGGCTACACCTTC.

The chain employs TRBV7-7 and TRBJ1-5; no firm D call. Germline values: CDR1 SSHAT, CDR2 FNYEAQ (reference sequence). Trimming shortened V by 1 base and J by 6 bases, and 7 bases separated the two germline ends. The length of the CDR3 is 13 residues. The CDR3 region has the DNA TGTGCCAGCAGCTTAGGTCCTTCTCAGCCCCAGCATTTT. Amino acids: CASSLGPSQPQHF.